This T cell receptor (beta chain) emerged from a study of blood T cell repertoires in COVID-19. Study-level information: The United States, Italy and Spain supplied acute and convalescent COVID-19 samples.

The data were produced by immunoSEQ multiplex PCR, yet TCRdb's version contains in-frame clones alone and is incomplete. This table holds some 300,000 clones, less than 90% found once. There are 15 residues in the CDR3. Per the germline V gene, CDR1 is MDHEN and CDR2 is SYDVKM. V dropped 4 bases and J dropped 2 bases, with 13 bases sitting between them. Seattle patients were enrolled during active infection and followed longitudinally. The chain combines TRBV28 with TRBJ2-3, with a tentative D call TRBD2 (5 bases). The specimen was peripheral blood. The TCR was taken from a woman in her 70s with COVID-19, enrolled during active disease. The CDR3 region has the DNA TGTGCCAGCAGTTCGACTCAGGACTCCACAGATACGCAGTATTTT. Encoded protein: CASSSTQDSTDTQYF.